This T cell receptor (beta chain) was identified during a study of T cell responses to AZD1222 COVID-19 vaccine. The overall study: Researchers grouped second doses given at about 4 or about 12 weeks into one pool. Study results and limitations: Spike-specific TCR breadth and depth rose after two AZD1222 doses.

Germline CDR1 reads LNHDA; CDR2 reads SQIVND (reference sequence). The V end lost 7 bases, the J end lost 6 bases, and 10 bases lay between the germline ends. The CDR3 is 13 amino acids. Of note for this clone: Its cognate antigen is unknown.

This table comes from immunoSEQ multiplex PCR, and its TCRdb copy is limited to in-frame clones, with some not included. The table lists around 140,000 clones, 92% of them singletons. This rearrangement joins TRBV19 to TRBJ1-6; the D gene is possibly TRBD1 (6 bases). The source of this sequence is an adult in good health. The specimen was peripheral blood, collected on day 0 of AZD1222 vaccination. CDR3 region: CASNARGNSPLHF. The DNA for the CDR3 is TGTGCCAGTAACGCCAGGGGTAATTCACCCCTCCACTTT.